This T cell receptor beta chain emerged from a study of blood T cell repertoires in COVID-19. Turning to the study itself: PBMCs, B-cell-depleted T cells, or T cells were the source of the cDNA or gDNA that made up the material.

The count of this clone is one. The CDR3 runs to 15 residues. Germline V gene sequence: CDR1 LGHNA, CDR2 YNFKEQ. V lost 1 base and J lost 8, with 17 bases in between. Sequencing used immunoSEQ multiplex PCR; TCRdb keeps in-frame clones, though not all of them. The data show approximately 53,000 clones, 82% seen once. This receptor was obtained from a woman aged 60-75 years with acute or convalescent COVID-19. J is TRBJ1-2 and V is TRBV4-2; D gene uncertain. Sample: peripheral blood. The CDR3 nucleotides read TGTGCCAGCAGCCAAGGGTACAACCCGGAGATCGGCTACACCTTC. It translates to CASSQGYNPEIGYTF.